Listed here is a single T cell receptor (beta chain). Produced via immunoSEQ multiplex PCR; TCRdb's table is partial and in-frame only. The sample contains 15,000 or so clones, approximately 82% of which appear only once. The CDR3 covers 14 residues. Germline lookup yields CDR1 MNHEY and CDR2 SVGAGI. The V gene lost 2 bases and the J gene lost 6 bases, with 14 bases spanning the gap. This specimen belongs to a study of ipilimumab plus nivolumab after autologous stem cell transplantation. On the study more broadly: A median of roughly eight nivolumab and 5 ipilimumab doses were given. The DLBCL cohort had primary refractory and relapsed disease, with 18-month progression-free survival of roughly 85% and 28%.

Patients got ipilimumab 1 mg/kg beginning 14 to 28 days post-transplant. The chain uses TRBV6-5 and TRBJ2-7; weak D call: TRBD2 (5 bases). The source is a male donor with diffuse large B-cell lymphoma. The sequenced sample was PBMCs, obtained in a trial of ipilimumab plus nivolumab as post-transplant consolidation. CDR3 residues: CASSYRGIGGEQYF. The DNA of the CDR3 is TGTGCCAGCAGTTACCGGGGAATCGGCGGCGAGCAGTACTTC.